One and the same sample provided the 31 T cell receptor beta chains below, sequenced in a study of patients and donors after allogeneic stem cell transplantation (dated by TCRdb to 2020 to 2021). Library method: RT-PCR. Sequencer: NextSeq 550. Using fastp at Q25 and MiXCR, TCRdb reprocessed the public reads and kept productive beta chains. Duplicate CDR3 protein sequences are folded into a single record with the most common DNA and genes. The sample has about 23,000 distinct CDR3 sequences on record, roughly 30% of them singletons. 40% to 50% of the sample rests with the top ten. The specimen was blood, either unsorted or a sorted T cell fraction (not recorded which). The receptors originated from a human donor who was either an allogeneic HSCT recipient or a stem cell or donor lymphocyte infusion donor (not recorded which). It is not recorded whose cells these are; they may come from a transplant donor.

This clonotype occurred a few times. This sequence joins TRBV2 and TRBJ1-6, with TRBD1 as a possible D gene (6 bases). The V gene lost 7 bases and the J gene lost 3 bases, with 10 bases spanning the gap. The CDR3 is made up of 14 amino acids. CDR1 is SNHLY, CDR2 FYNNEI, per germline. Written as DNA, the CDR3 is TGTGCCAGCAAAACAGGGCTCTATAATTCACCCCTCCACTTT. This encodes CASKTGLYNSPLHF.

This clonotype is medium-sized by share. This chain links TRBV5-5 with TRBJ1-6; weak D call: TRBD1 (6 bases). The CDR3 consists of 14 residues. Germline loops: CDR1 SGHKS, CDR2 YYEKEE (reference sequence). The V end was cut by 2 bases, the J end by 9 bases, with 12 bases between. The CDR3 nucleotides read TGTGCCAGCAGCTTTCGGACAGTGAGTTCACCCCTCCACTTT. Translation gives CASSFRTVSSPLHF.

This clonotype was picked up many times. V is TRBV24-1 and J is TRBJ1-4; no definite D call. This CDR3 has 14 residues. Trimming pared 5 bases from V and 1 base from J, leaving 7 bases between. CDR1 is KGHDR and CDR2 is SFDVKD in the germline V gene. CDR3 nucleotide sequence: TGTGCCACCAGTGTCGGAGGAACTAATGAAAAACTGTTTTTT. Its protein is CATSVGGTNEKLFF.

The table lists this clonotype with a few counts. The V and J genes are TRBV12-3 or TRBV12-4 and TRBJ2-6; no clear D gene. With 7 bases removed from V and 0 bases from J, the gap between germline ends came to 10 bases. CDR3 length: 15 amino acids. Here the CDR3 DNA reads TGTGCCAGCACCACTTACCCCTCTGGGGCCAACGTCCTGACTTTC. Protein sequence: CASTTYPSGANVLTF.

The chain joins TRBV7-9 to TRBJ1-4; D unclear. V was clipped by 2 bases and J by 6 bases, with 10 bases between them. The CDR3 spans 14 residues. The germline CDR1 and CDR2 sequences are SEHNR and FQNEAQ (reference sequence). CDR3 amino acids: CASSLNSGYEKLFF. CDR3 DNA: TGTGCCAGCAGCTTAAACAGTGGCTATGAAAAACTGTTTTTT.

There are a few counts of this clonotype. The chain carries TRBV20-1 and TRBJ1-2; D is perhaps TRBD1 (5 bases). V was shortened by 6 bases and J by 4 bases, with 15 bases between the two germline ends. Germline V gene sequence: CDR1 DFQATT, CDR2 SNEGSKA (reference sequence). The CDR3 is 13 amino acids. CDR3 protein: CSAPGRGSYGYTF. The DNA of the CDR3 is TGCAGTGCCCCCGGGAGGGGCAGCTATGGCTACACCTTC.

This clonotype was recorded many times. The rearrangement links TRBV5-1 to TRBJ1-2; unclear D gene. V lost 0 bases and J 1 base, leaving 7 bases between the germline ends. This CDR3 has 14 residues. Germline V lookup: CDR1 SGHRS, CDR2 YFSETQ. The CDR3 DNA follows: TGCGCCAGCAGCTTGGATGGCAGTAACTATGGCTACACCTTC. It translates to CASSLDGSNYGYTF.

The chain links TRBV24-1 to TRBJ2-3; 8 nucleotides match TRBD1. The germline V gene encodes CDR1 KGHDR and CDR2 SFDVKD. With 0 bases clipped from V and 6 bases from J, the junction kept 7 bases outside the gene matches. This CDR3 comprises 16 residues. CDR3 amino acids: CATSDLPQGAADTQYF. CDR3 in DNA: TGTGCCACCAGTGATTTGCCCCAGGGGGCGGCGGATACGCAGTATTTT.

In its sample, this clonotype was seen a few times. The rearrangement links TRBV12-3 or TRBV12-4 to TRBJ2-7, with D maybe TRBD2 (6 bases). The CDR3 contains 13 residues. V lost 3 bases and J 2 bases, leaving 8 bases between the germline ends. CDR3 bases: TGTGCCAGCAGTTTGGGACTCCCCTACGAGCAGTACTTC. Protein sequence: CASSLGLPYEQYF.

The table lists this clonotype with many counts. The chain links TRBV12-3 or TRBV12-4 to TRBJ1-2, with 8 bases that match TRBD1. The CDR3 covers 13 residues. J was trimmed by 8 bases and V by 2 bases; bases with no gene match: 4. The CDR3 sequence: CASSLSGQGGYTF. The DNA for the CDR3 is TGTGCCAGCAGTTTATCCGGACAGGGCGGCTACACCTTC.

In this sample, this clonotype is medium-sized. V is TRBV11-2 and J is TRBJ1-2; weak D call: TRBD1 (5 bases). This CDR3 is 15 amino acids long. The ends were cut back, 1 base at V and 2 bases at J, with 11 bases in the middle. Germline CDR1 SGHAT, CDR2 FQNNGV. CDR3 in DNA: TGTGCCAGCAGCTTAGCCTCCGGGGGGAACTATGGCTACACCTTC. This gives the protein CASSLASGGNYGYTF. The full variable domain, in which reference TRBV11-2 and TRBJ1-2 provide the parts outside the CDR3, is EAGVAQSPRYKIIEKRQSVAFWCNPISGHATLYWYQQILGQGPKLLIQFQNNGVVDDSQLPKDRFSAERLKGVDSTLKIQPAKLEDSAVYLCASSLASGGNYGYTFGSGTRLTVV.

This clonotype was picked up many times. This CDR3 reads CASSSGLYGYTF. In DNA form, the CDR3 reads TGTGCCAGCAGTTCCGGACTCTATGGCTACACCTTC. J is TRBJ1-2 and V is TRBV6-2 or TRBV6-3; no reliable D call. This CDR3 contains 12 residues. V was trimmed by 4 bases and J by 4 bases, leaving 7 bases between them. Per germline, CDR1 MNHEY and CDR2 SVGEGT.

This clonotype turned up a few times. This chain joins TRBV29-1 and TRBJ1-1; 7 bases are a match to TRBD1. Germline CDR1 is SQVTM and CDR2 is ANQGSEA. V shed 6 bases, J shed 1 base, and the junction held 5 bases outside the gene matches. CDR3 length equals 13 residues. The CDR3 is CSVRGQRNTEAFF. CDR3 in DNA: TGCAGCGTGAGGGGACAGCGGAACACTGAAGCTTTCTTT.

This clonotype is termed medium-sized. V gene TRBV20-1 combines with J gene TRBJ1-1; TRBD1 matches at 10 bases. There are 13 residues in the CDR3. Germline CDR1 is DFQATT and CDR2 is SNEGSKA (reference sequence). The V segment lost 6 bases and the J segment 10 bases; nucleotides outside the gene matches: 11. DNA of the CDR3: TGCAGTGCCCAGGACAGGGGGAGCTTGGTAGCTTTCTTT. As protein: CSAQDRGSLVAFF.

At least ten counts were recorded for this clonotype. The rearrangement uses TRBV19 and TRBJ1-2; D gene ambiguous. Per germline, CDR1 LNHDA and CDR2 SQIVND (reference sequence). CDR3 length: 13 amino acids. Trimming took off 2 bases at V and 10 bases at J, with 14 bases between the two ends. In DNA form, the CDR3 reads TGTGCCAGTAGTATAACGGGGATCCCGTTCTACACCTTC. Its protein product is CASSITGIPFYTF.

This clonotype occurred a few times. The rearrangement links TRBV6-5 to TRBJ1-2, with D unresolved. This CDR3 spans 13 amino acids. Germline V gene sequence: CDR1 MNHEY, CDR2 SVGAGI. The V end lost 2 bases, the J end lost 4 bases, and 8 bases lay between the germline ends. For the CDR3, the DNA is TGTGCCAGCAGTTACGGGCCAGTCTATGGCTACACCTTC. Encoded protein: CASSYGPVYGYTF.

The table lists this clonotype with a few counts. The rearrangement joins TRBV3-1 to TRBJ1-2, with D unresolved. The CDR3 extends over 13 amino acids. Trimming stripped 4 bases from V and 0 bases from J, with 6 bases between. From germline, CDR1 is LGHDT and CDR2 YNNKEL (reference sequence). The CDR3 region has the DNA TGTGCCAGCAGCCCACACGCTAACTATGGCTACACCTTC. As protein: CASSPHANYGYTF.

The chain couples TRBV20-1 to TRBJ1-5; D is perhaps TRBD1 (6 bases). This CDR3 is 12 amino acids long. Trimming shortened V by 7 bases and J by 4 bases, and 11 bases separated the two germline ends. Germline V gene lookup returns CDR1 DFQATT and CDR2 SNEGSKA (reference sequence). The CDR3 DNA is TGCAGTGGAAGAACAGGGAATCAGCCCCAGCATTTT. It yields the protein CSGRTGNQPQHF.

The V and J genes are TRBV4-3 and TRBJ1-1, with D unclear. Germline V gene sequence: CDR1 LGHNA, CDR2 YSLEER. Trimming shortened V by 0 bases and J by 6 bases, and 14 bases separated the two germline ends. This CDR3 has 15 amino acids. The CDR3 reads CASSQERASGAEAFF. The CDR3 DNA reads TGCGCCAGCAGCCAAGAGCGGGCCTCAGGCGCTGAAGCTTTCTTT.

This clonotype came up a few times. V gene TRBV4-1 combines with J gene TRBJ1-4; D not certain. V dropped 0 bases and J dropped 8 bases, with 16 bases sitting between them. The CDR3 contains 16 residues. Germline lookup yields CDR1 MGHRA and CDR2 YSYEKL. CDR3 loop: CASSQDNGPAGEKLFF. CDR3 sequence (DNA): TGCGCCAGCAGCCAAGATAATGGGCCGGCCGGCGAAAAACTGTTTTTT.

V is TRBV12-3 or TRBV12-4 and J is TRBJ2-6; TRBD1 is a possible D gene (6 bases). Trimming took off 6 bases at V and 1 base at J, with 10 bases between the two ends. CDR3 size: 15 residues. CDR3 loop: CASRSTGSGANVLTF. CDR3 coding DNA: TGTGCCAGCAGATCCACAGGGTCTGGGGCCAACGTCCTGACTTTC.

Of note for this clonotype: A much more abundant neighbour one base away suggests this may be a read error. The chain carries TRBV5-1 and TRBJ1-2, with no clear D. CDR1 and CDR2 from the germline V gene are SGHRS and YFSETQ. V lost 2 bases and J 2 bases, leaving 10 bases between the germline ends. The CDR3 is made up of 14 amino acids. DNA for the CDR3: TGCGCCAGCAGCTTTTATGCTGAGAACTATGGCTACACCTTC. Encoded protein: CASSFYAENYGYTF.

The chain employs TRBV9 and TRBJ2-5; D is possibly TRBD2 (5 bases). The CDR3 is 14 residues long. CDR1 SGDLS and CDR2 YYNGEE come from the germline V gene. V gave up 0 bases and J gave up 3 bases, with 9 bases separating them. CDR3 bases: TGTGCCAGCAGCGTAGGACTACCTAAAGAGACCCAGTACTTC. Its translation: CASSVGLPKETQYF.

In this sample, this clonotype turned up many times. The J gene is TRBJ1-6, the V gene TRBV5-1, with D unclear. With 0 bases removed from V and 4 bases from J, the gap between germline ends came to 8 bases. The CDR3 extends over 15 amino acids. Germline V gene lookup returns CDR1 SGHRS and CDR2 YFSETQ. CDR3 residues: CASSLGTLYNSPLHF. DNA of the CDR3: TGCGCCAGCAGCTTGGGGACTCTTTATAATTCACCCCTCCACTTT.

This clonotype was counted only a few times. This chain links TRBV20-1 with TRBJ1-5, with 9 positions matching TRBD1. The J segment lost 5 bases and the V segment lost 3 bases, leaving 2 bases of the junction unmatched. CDR1 and CDR2 (germline): DFQATT, SNEGSKA (reference sequence). The length of the CDR3 is 13 residues. CDR3 sequence reads: CSASGTGYQPQHF. CDR3 sequence (DNA): TGCAGTGCTAGCGGGACAGGGTATCAGCCCCAGCATTTT.

This clonotype was found a few times. The chain links TRBV12-3 or TRBV12-4 to TRBJ2-3, with 11 bases identical to TRBD2. The V and J ends lost 3 bases and 2 bases, in that order; junction bases with no gene match: 4. There are 16 residues in the CDR3. In nucleotides, the CDR3 is TGTGCCAGCAGTTTCCTAGCGGGGGGATACACAGATACGCAGTATTTT. As protein: CASSFLAGGYTDTQYF.

The rearrangement joins TRBV6-1 to TRBJ2-7, with D tentatively TRBD2 (6 bases). The CDR3 runs to 13 residues. Per germline, CDR1 MNHNS and CDR2 SASEGT. Between the trimmed V and J ends, which lost 8 bases and 0 bases, there was a span of 11 bases. CDR3 residues: CASHSGSSYEQYF. The CDR3 DNA reads TGTGCCAGCCATAGCGGCTCCTCCTACGAGCAGTACTTC.

This clonotype was counted ten times or more. J is TRBJ1-2 and V is TRBV7-6, with a possible D match to TRBD1 (6 bases). The CDR3 extends over 16 amino acids. Germline V gene sequence: CDR1 SGHVS, CDR2 FNYEAQ. Trimming took off 1 base at V and 5 bases at J, with 17 bases between the two ends. CDR3 sequence (DNA): TGTGCCAGCAGCTTAGGCCGATTCAGGGGAGGATATGGCTACACCTTC. Its translation: CASSLGRFRGGYGYTF.

The rearrangement joins TRBV7-9 to TRBJ2-6, with D unresolved. This CDR3 contains 15 residues. V gave up 1 base and J gave up 0 bases, with 4 bases separating them. The germline gives CDR1 SEHNR, CDR2 FQNEAQ (reference sequence). CDR3 nucleotides: TGTGCCAGCAGCTTAGGACTCTCTGGGGCCAACGTCCTGACTTTC. This sequence encodes CASSLGLSGANVLTF.

This sequence joins TRBV7-6 and TRBJ1-2; unclear D gene. This CDR3 is built from 13 residues. Germline lookup yields CDR1 SGHVS and CDR2 FNYEAQ. Trimming cost V 6 bases and J 2 bases, with 10 bases left between them. The CDR3 loop reads CASRSGRNYGYTF. Here the CDR3 DNA reads TGTGCCAGCAGGTCCGGGAGAAACTATGGCTACACCTTC.

V and J are TRBV5-1 and TRBJ1-2; TRBD1 matches 9 bases. The ends lost 5 bases at V and 10 bases at J; junction bases unmatched: 12. The CDR3 runs 14 residues. Germline CDR1 reads SGHRS; CDR2 reads YFSETQ. CDR3 protein: CASRGTGFAKVYTF. DNA of the CDR3: TGCGCCAGCAGGGGGACAGGGTTTGCTAAAGTCTACACCTTC.